A single sample gave rise to the 30 T cell receptor beta chains below, sequenced in a study of CD4 T cells in relation to SARS-CoV-2 and coronaviruses. Their recognized antigens are unknown. Data came from immunoSEQ multiplex PCR; TCRdb stores just in-frame clones and leaves some out. Of 16,000 or so clones in the sample, 78% were seen once. CD4+ T cells from unexposed donors were obtained before the COVID-19 pandemic (2011-2018). The cells were cultured for under twelve days before CD4+ T cells were isolated. Material for sequencing was CD4+ T cells from PBMCs, cultured in vitro. These receptors were collected from a human donor in good health.

This clone has just a few counts. The V and J genes are TRBV7-9 and TRBJ1-2, with 9 bases that match TRBD1. Germline lookup yields CDR1 SEHNR and CDR2 FQNEAQ (reference sequence). This CDR3 comprises 16 residues. Trimming at V came to 1 base and at J to 7 bases, leaving 10 bases not matched to a gene. CDR3 in amino acids: CASSLVLGTGNGGYTF. DNA of the CDR3: TGTGCCAGCAGCTTAGTATTAGGGACAGGGAACGGTGGCTACACCTTC.

The V and J genes are TRBV6-5 and TRBJ2-7; tentatively, D is TRBD1 (7 bases). CDR1 is MNHEY, CDR2 SVGAGI, per germline. Trimming stripped 6 bases from V and 2 bases from J, with 11 bases between. CDR3 size: 13 residues. The CDR3 sequence: CASRAGGPYEQYF. For the CDR3, the DNA is TGTGCCAGCAGGGCAGGGGGGCCCTACGAGCAGTACTTC.

This clone was seen more than once but under ten times. The chain couples TRBV13 to TRBJ2-7, with 7 bases fitting TRBD1. The CDR3 has 14 amino acids. V was pared by 5 bases and J by 7 bases, with 11 bases of the junction left unmatched. Per the germline V gene, CDR1 is PRHDT and CDR2 is FYEKMQ (reference sequence). CDR3: CASSRWDSNPEQYF. The CDR3 DNA is TGTGCCAGCAGCCGTTGGGACAGCAACCCGGAGCAGTACTTC.

This clone was detected only once. The chain is built from TRBV7-9 and TRBJ2-3, with TRBD2 matching 14 bases. This CDR3 is 15 amino acids long. CDR1 is SEHNR and CDR2 is FQNEAQ in the germline V gene (reference sequence). Trimming cost V 7 bases and J 5 bases; bases outside gene matches: 5. The CDR3 DNA reads as TGTGCCAGCAAGCAGGGACTAGCGGGAGTAGATACGCAGTATTTT. Protein: CASKQGLAGVDTQYF.

The V call is TRBV6-2 or TRBV6-3, the J call TRBJ1-4; D may be TRBD1 (6 bases). There are 16 residues in the CDR3. Trimming cost V 5 bases and J 5 bases, with 18 bases left between them. The germline V gene encodes CDR1 MNHEY and CDR2 SVGEGT. CDR3: CASSAPTLDRNEKLFF. DNA of the CDR3: TGTGCCAGCAGTGCCCCGACCTTGGACAGAAATGAAAAACTGTTTTTT.

This clone was observed a handful of times. The chain is built from TRBV24-1 and TRBJ1-1; D unclear. The germline gives CDR1 KGHDR, CDR2 SFDVKD. The V end was cut by 0 bases, the J end by 6 bases, with 4 bases between. This CDR3 has 12 amino acids. CDR3 nucleotide sequence: TGTGCCACCAGTGATTTGGGGGCTGAAGCTTTCTTT. Translating gives CATSDLGAEAFF.

This chain links TRBV10-3 with TRBJ2-2, with TRBD2 identical over 10 bases. Germline V gene data show CDR1 as ENHRY and CDR2 as SYGVKD. There are 18 residues in the CDR3. J was trimmed by 7 bases and V by 0 bases; bases with no gene match: 11. As DNA, the CDR3 is TGTGCCATCAGTGAGTCGCTCTTGAGCGGGAGGGTGATCGGGGAGCTGTTTTTT. It specifies CAISESLLSGRVIGELFF.

The gene calls are TRBV5-8 and TRBJ2-7; 7 bases agree with TRBD2. This CDR3 contains 17 residues. Germline V gives CDR1 SGHTS, CDR2 YDEGEE. The trim removed 4 bases at V and 2 bases at J, leaving 15 bases unmatched. CDR3 coding DNA: TGTGCCAGCAGCATACTAACGCGGGGGACTAAAACCTACGAGCAGTACTTC. It translates to CASSILTRGTKTYEQYF.

The chain links TRBV9 to TRBJ1-2; D uncertain. CDR1 SGDLS and CDR2 YYNGEE come from the germline V gene. Trimming stripped 4 bases from V and 4 bases from J, with 17 bases between. The CDR3 is made up of 15 amino acids. CDR3 bases: TGTGCCAGCAGCCCTCCTGTCGGGCAGACCTATGGCTACACCTTC. Protein sequence: CASSPPVGQTYGYTF.

The V call is TRBV19, the J call TRBJ2-6; D unresolved. Germline CDR1 LNHDA, CDR2 SQIVND (reference sequence). The CDR3 has 16 amino acids. The V gene lost 7 bases and the J gene lost 1 base, with 14 bases spanning the gap. CDR3 bases: TGTGCCAGTAATCCAGCTGGAAAATCTGGGGCCAACGTCCTGACTTTC. This encodes CASNPAGKSGANVLTF.

The V call is TRBV3-1 (or the pseudogene TRBV3-2), the J call TRBJ2-5, with D unclear. Trimming shortened V by 1 base and J by 6 bases, and 6 bases separated the two germline ends. CDR3 length equals 12 residues. Per the germline V gene, CDR1 is LGHDT and CDR2 is YNNKEL (reference sequence). The CDR3 DNA sequence: TGTGCCAGCAGCCAAGTTAGGCAGACCCAGTACTTC. It encodes CASSQVRQTQYF.

Here the CDR3 DNA reads TGTGCCACGAACAGGGAGGGGCAAGATACGCAGTATTTT. Translating gives CATNREGQDTQYF. The chain links TRBV19 to TRBJ2-3; tentatively, D is TRBD2 (7 bases). Trimming shortened V by 10 bases and J by 5 bases, and 16 bases separated the two germline ends. The CDR3 is 13 amino acids. Germline CDR1 is LNHDA and CDR2 is SQIVND (reference sequence).

This chain links TRBV28 with TRBJ1-5; a weak D match, TRBD1 (5 bases). Germline assignment: CDR1 MDHEN and CDR2 SYDVKM. The CDR3 totals 15 residues. V was trimmed by 2 bases and J by 2 bases, leaving 10 bases between them. Here the CDR3 DNA reads TGTGCCAGCAGTTTAGCAGGGTTCGGCAATCAGCCCCAGCATTTT. It is translated as CASSLAGFGNQPQHF.

This clone was counted between two and nine times. Here the CDR3 reads CASIIFAQNTEAFF. As DNA, the CDR3 is TGTGCCAGCATCATATTCGCACAGAACACTGAAGCTTTCTTT. The chain combines TRBV28 with TRBJ1-1; D gene uncertain. Trimming took 7 bases from V and 1 from J, leaving 13 bases between them. This CDR3 is 14 amino acids long. CDR1 MDHEN and CDR2 SYDVKM come from the germline V gene.

The genes are TRBV20-1 and TRBJ2-5; the D is unclear. CDR3 length equals 11 residues. V was pared by 3 bases and J by 2 bases, with 4 bases between. In germline, CDR1 is DFQATT, CDR2 SNEGSKA (reference sequence). The DNA for the CDR3 is TGCAGTGCTAGCTTTCAAGAGACCCAGTACTTC. It translates to CSASFQETQYF.

This chain connects TRBV6-1 to TRBJ1-1, with a possible D match to TRBD1 (6 bases). This CDR3 region has 16 residues. Trimming took off 3 bases at V and 0 bases at J, with 14 bases between the two ends. Germline CDR1 is MNHNS and CDR2 is SASEGT. CDR3 sequence: CASSDPTGTLNTEAFF. CDR3 sequence (DNA): TGTGCCAGCAGTGACCCGACAGGAACCTTGAACACTGAAGCTTTCTTT.

The rearrangement links TRBV30 to TRBJ1-4; D uncertain. Between the trimmed V and J ends, which lost 0 bases and 5 bases, there was a span of 10 bases. Germline V gene lookup returns CDR1 GTSNPN and CDR2 SVGIG (reference sequence). This CDR3 has 14 amino acids. The CDR3 nucleotides read TGTGCCTGGAGTGTTGGGGAGGGAAATGAAAAACTGTTTTTT. Protein product: CAWSVGEGNEKLFF.

J is TRBJ2-3 and V is TRBV7-6; 11 bases are a match to TRBD2. The trim removed 3 bases at V and 3 bases at J, leaving 8 bases unmatched. The CDR3 has 17 residues. The germline gives CDR1 SGHVS, CDR2 FNYEAQ. The CDR3 DNA is TGTGCCAGCAGCTTGACCCCCCTAGCGGGAGGAACAGATACGCAGTATTTT. It yields the protein CASSLTPLAGGTDTQYF. Combining the CDR3 with reference TRBV7-6 and TRBJ2-3 gives the whole variable domain GAGVSQSPRYKVTKRGQDVALRCDPISGHVSLYWYRQALGQGPEFLTYFNYEAQQDKSGLPNDRFSAERPEGSISTLTIQRTEQRDSAMYRCASSLTPLAGGTDTQYFGPGTRLTVL.

This rearrangement joins TRBV11-2 to TRBJ2-3; D gene ambiguous. Trimming left V 5 bases short and J 4 bases short, with 13 bases between. This CDR3 has 14 amino acids. CDR1 is SGHAT and CDR2 is FQNNGV in the germline V gene. The CDR3 DNA reads as TGTGCCAGCAGCCCGGATCTCGCCGCAGATACGCAGTATTTT. Amino acid sequence: CASSPDLAADTQYF.

The gene calls are TRBV29-1 and TRBJ2-7; no firm D call. Germline values: CDR1 SQVTM, CDR2 ANQGSEA. V was pared by 7 bases and J by 2 bases, with 9 bases between. The CDR3 is made up of 11 amino acids. The CDR3 nucleotides are TGCAGCGCCACACTCACCTACGAGCAGTACTTC. Translation: CSATLTYEQYF.

This clone has more than one count but fewer than ten. The V and J genes are TRBV19 and TRBJ1-1; 7 bases fit TRBD1. This CDR3 contains 15 residues. V lost 4 bases, J lost 1 base, and 6 bases stayed unmatched. Germline CDR1 reads LNHDA; CDR2 reads SQIVND (reference sequence). The CDR3 DNA reads TGTGCCAGTAGTAGAGAAGGGACAGCGAACACTGAAGCTTTCTTT. Translating gives CASSREGTANTEAFF.

This clone was counted once. V is TRBV5-6 and J is TRBJ1-4, with 9 bases that match TRBD1. This CDR3 comprises 15 residues. With 0 bases clipped from V and 7 bases from J, the junction kept 4 bases outside the gene matches. Germline lookup yields CDR1 SGHDT and CDR2 YYEEEE. The chain's CDR3 is CASSLGDRDSEKLFF. The DNA of the CDR3 is TGTGCCAGCAGCTTGGGGGACAGGGATAGTGAAAAACTGTTTTTT.

This clone has just one count. The chain uses TRBV28 and TRBJ1-1; D uncertain. Germline V gives CDR1 MDHEN, CDR2 SYDVKM. The CDR3 loop spans 11 amino acids. Trimming shortened V by 7 bases and J by 1 base, and 4 bases separated the two germline ends. DNA of the CDR3: TGTGCCAGCACAGGGAACACTGAAGCTTTCTTT. Its translation is CASTGNTEAFF.

This chain connects TRBV5-1 to TRBJ2-7; D is uncertain. CDR3 size: 15 residues. The ends were cut back, 0 bases at V and 2 bases at J, with 12 bases in the middle. Germline V CDR1 and CDR2: SGHRS, YFSETQ. Written as DNA, the CDR3 is TGCGCCAGCAGCTTGGTTGGCAGTACGACCTACGAGCAGTACTTC. Residues: CASSLVGSTTYEQYF.

V usage is TRBV6-5 and J usage is TRBJ2-3; D not resolved. The V gene lost 4 bases and the J gene lost 2 bases, with 4 bases spanning the gap. In germline, CDR1 is MNHEY, CDR2 SVGAGI. CDR3 size: 12 residues. CDR3 region: CASSLTTDTQYF. The CDR3 coding sequence is TGTGCCAGCAGTTTGACCACAGATACGCAGTATTTT.

This chain joins TRBV5-1 and TRBJ1-1, with 10 bases fitting TRBD1. Germline CDR1 and CDR2: SGHRS and YFSETQ. Trimming removed 3 bases from V and 4 bases from J; junction bases left unmatched: 3. CDR3 length: 14 residues. The CDR3 DNA reads TGCGCCAGCAGCTCCCGGACAGGGGGCACTGAAGCTTTCTTT. It specifies CASSSRTGGTEAFF. Variable domain in full (rest from reference TRBV5-1 and TRBJ1-1): KAGVTQTPRYLIKTRGQQVTLSCSPISGHRSVSWYQQTPGQGLQFLFEYFSETQRNKGNFPGRFSGRQFSNSRSEMNVSTLELGDSALYLCASSSRTGGTEAFFGQGTRLTVV.

The chain combines TRBV7-3 with TRBJ2-7; TRBD1 is a possible D gene (6 bases). Germline-derived CDR1 and CDR2 are SGHTA and FQGTGA. The V end was cut by 5 bases, the J end by 3 bases, with 17 bases between. The CDR3 is 15 amino acids. DNA of the CDR3: TGTGCCAGCAGCCCGACTCCCGGGACACACTACGAGCAGTACTTC. Encoded protein: CASSPTPGTHYEQYF.

V gene TRBV29-1 combines with J gene TRBJ2-7, with TRBD1 as a possible D gene (6 bases). V lost 4 bases and J lost 3, with 13 bases in between. The V gene's germline CDR1 is SQVTM and CDR2 ANQGSEA. This CDR3 region has 13 residues. CDR3 loop: CSVGTAPNYEQYF. In nucleotides, the CDR3 is TGCAGCGTTGGGACAGCACCTAACTACGAGCAGTACTTC.

This chain links TRBV2 with TRBJ2-4; D unclear. The CDR3 is 16 amino acids. The germline V gene encodes CDR1 SNHLY and CDR2 FYNNEI. V was shortened by 6 bases and J by 1 base, with 16 bases between the two germline ends. CDR3 sequence reads: CASSLDGGSAKNIQYF. CDR3 nucleotide sequence: TGTGCCAGCAGCCTCGACGGCGGTTCGGCCAAAAACATTCAGTACTTC.

The chain links TRBV3-1 (or the pseudogene TRBV3-2) to TRBJ1-1; tentative D call: TRBD1 (5 bases). This CDR3 spans 15 amino acids. Germline V gene data show CDR1 as LGHDT and CDR2 as YNNKEL (reference sequence). V shed 1 base and J shed 4 bases, with 13 bases lying between them. The CDR3, as DNA: TGTGCCAGCAGCCAAGGGCGGGGGAGTCGCACTGAAGCTTTCTTT. This encodes CASSQGRGSRTEAFF.